These 14 T cell receptor beta chains came from one sample sequenced in a study of cytomegalovirus exposure and HLA in healthy donors. PCR involved 60 Vbeta and 13 Jbeta primers. Clones were read by immunoSEQ multiplex PCR, and TCRdb kept only the in-frame ones, dropping some. The table shows 100,000 to 120,000 clones, with 9.5% to 15% occurring only once. The specimen was PBMCs. The receptors were gathered from a man in his forties or fifties in good health and CMV-seropositive.

The rearrangement uses TRBV10-3 and TRBJ1-4, with 9 bases matching TRBD1. Germline V gene data show CDR1 as ENHRY and CDR2 as SYGVKD. With V trimmed by 6 bases and J by 6 bases, 5 bases remained unmatched. The CDR3 is 14 residues long. As DNA, the CDR3 is TGTGCCATCAGATCGGGACAGGGAGATGAAAAACTGTTTTTT. Amino acid sequence: CAIRSGQGDEKLFF.

The chain combines TRBV5-1 with TRBJ2-7, with TRBD2 identical over 9 bases. Germline V lookup: CDR1 SGHRS, CDR2 YFSETQ. The length of the CDR3 is 14 residues. J gave up 1 base and V 3 bases, and 2 bases lay outside the gene matches. The CDR3, as DNA: TGCGCCAGCAGCTGGACTAGCGTATCCTACGAGCAGTACTTC. Translated: CASSWTSVSYEQYF.

The gene calls are TRBV4-1 and TRBJ2-2; 8 nucleotides line up with TRBD2. V lost 1 base, J lost 5 bases, and 9 bases stayed unmatched. Germline V gene data show CDR1 as MGHRA and CDR2 as YSYEKL. This CDR3 has 17 residues. The CDR3, as DNA: TGCGCCAGCAGCCAAGGTTTTATAGCGGGGAGGACCGGGGAGCTGTTTTTT. This sequence encodes CASSQGFIAGRTGELFF.

Only a few counts were recorded for this clone. V usage is TRBV4-3 and J usage is TRBJ2-5, with 7 nucleotides matching TRBD1. Per the germline V gene, CDR1 is LGHNA and CDR2 is YSLEER. CDR3 size: 16 residues. After removal of 0 bases from V and 2 bases from J, the junction contained 6 bases not matched to a gene. The CDR3 nucleotides are TGCGCCAGCAGCCAAGAGGTAGGGGGACAGCAAGAGACCCAGTACTTC. It yields the protein CASSQEVGGQQETQYF.

Here the CDR3 DNA reads TGTGCCAGCAGTTTAACAGGGGATCGAGAGACCCAGTACTTC. Amino acid sequence: CASSLTGDRETQYF. The gene calls are TRBV28 and TRBJ2-5; 7 nucleotides match TRBD1. The CDR3 spans 14 residues. CDR1 is MDHEN, CDR2 SYDVKM, per germline. After removal of 2 bases from V and 4 bases from J, the junction contained 4 bases not matched to a gene. The full variable domain, with the rest looked up from reference TRBV28 and TRBJ2-5, is DVKVTQSSRYLVKRTGEKVFLECVQDMDHENMFWYRQDPGLGLRLIYFSYDVKMKEKGDIPEGYSVSREKKERFSLILESASTNQTSMYLCASSLTGDRETQYFGPGTRLLVL.

This chain connects TRBV6-5 to TRBJ2-1, with TRBD2 matching over 13 bases. Trimming cost V 3 bases and J 8 bases; bases outside gene matches: 7. Germline V gives CDR1 MNHEY, CDR2 SVGAGI. The CDR3 length is 16 residues. The CDR3 DNA reads as TGTGCCAGCAGTTATTCCGGGACTAGCGGGATCCATGAGCAGTTCTTC. This translates into CASSYSGTSGIHEQFF.

This chain uses TRBV27 with TRBJ1-5; 8 bases are shared with TRBD1. CDR3 length: 20 residues. The trim removed 5 bases at V and 6 bases at J, leaving 24 bases unmatched. Looked up from germline, CDR1 is MNHEY and CDR2 is SMNVEV (reference sequence). CDR3 sequence reads: CASSRALDRVKNFPFQPQHF. CDR3 nucleotides: TGTGCCAGCAGTAGAGCGTTGGACAGGGTGAAGAATTTCCCCTTTCAGCCCCAGCATTTT.

This clone showed up just a few times. In DNA, the CDR3 is TGTGCCAGCAGTCCTCGGACTAGCGGGAGAGATACGCAGTATTTT. Its translation: CASSPRTSGRDTQYF. This chain joins TRBV2 and TRBJ2-3; TRBD2 matches 13 bases. Germline loops: CDR1 SNHLY, CDR2 FYNNEI. The V gene end was trimmed by 5 bases and the J gene end by 5 bases; junction bases not matched to a gene: 4. This CDR3 contains 15 residues.

J is TRBJ2-7 and V is TRBV4-3; D possibly corresponds to TRBD2 (6 bases). This CDR3 spans 15 amino acids. CDR1 is LGHNA and CDR2 is YSLEER in the germline V gene. The V end was cut by 3 bases, the J end by 0 bases, with 12 bases between. The DNA for the CDR3 is TGCGCCAGCAGCCAGGGGGGACTGACCTCCTACGAGCAGTACTTC. It encodes CASSQGGLTSYEQYF.

V and J are TRBV9 and TRBJ2-3; 11 bases align to TRBD2. With 0 bases clipped from V and 3 bases from J, the junction kept 3 bases outside the gene matches. The CDR3 totals 16 residues. The germline CDR1 and CDR2 sequences are SGDLS and YYNGEE. CDR3 DNA sequence: TGTGCCAGCAGCGTAGCGGCTAGCGGGGGGACAGATACGCAGTATTTT. Its protein product is CASSVAASGGTDTQYF.

The chain recombines TRBV9 with TRBJ2-2; TRBD2 matches at 8 bases. The V segment lost 3 bases and the J segment 6 bases; nucleotides outside the gene matches: 10. The V gene's germline CDR1 is SGDLS and CDR2 YYNGEE. The CDR3 runs 16 residues. The CDR3: CASSAALAGGAGELFF. CDR3 bases: TGTGCCAGCAGCGCGGCTCTAGCGGGTGGGGCCGGGGAGCTGTTTTTT. Drawing the rest from reference TRBV9 and TRBJ2-2, the complete variable domain is DSGVTQTPKHLITATGQRVTLRCSPRSGDLSVYWYQQSLDQGLQFLIQYYNGEERAKGNILERFSAQQFPDLHSELNLSSLELGDSALYFCASSAALAGGAGELFFGEGSRLTVL.

In its sample, this clone was seen a few times. The CDR3 DNA reads as TGCGCCAGCAGCCAAAATACAGGGGGCGTGAAGACCCAGTACTTC. Translating it yields CASSQNTGGVKTQYF. J is TRBJ2-5 and V is TRBV4-1; 9 bases align to TRBD1. This CDR3 region has 15 residues. With V trimmed by 2 bases and J by 6 bases, 7 bases remained unmatched. The germline gives CDR1 MGHRA, CDR2 YSYEKL.

The rearrangement joins TRBV19 to TRBJ1-5; 9 nucleotides align to TRBD1. The CDR3 extends over 15 amino acids. In germline, CDR1 is LNHDA, CDR2 SQIVND (reference sequence). V gave up 6 bases and J gave up 2 bases; unmatched junction bases: 5. The CDR3 nucleotides read TGTGCCAGTAGGGAGGGACAGGGTGGCAATCAGCCCCAGCATTTT. Encoded protein: CASREGQGGNQPQHF.

This clone was found a few times. This chain joins TRBV5-1 and TRBJ1-3; a possible D gene is TRBD1 (5 bases). The CDR3 runs to 15 residues. Germline V gene data show CDR1 as SGHRS and CDR2 as YFSETQ. Trimming cost V 0 bases and J 0 bases, with 7 bases left between them. The CDR3 nucleotides are TGCGCCAGCAGCTTGGGGGGGGACTCTGGAAACACCATATATTTT. Translating it yields CASSLGGDSGNTIYF.